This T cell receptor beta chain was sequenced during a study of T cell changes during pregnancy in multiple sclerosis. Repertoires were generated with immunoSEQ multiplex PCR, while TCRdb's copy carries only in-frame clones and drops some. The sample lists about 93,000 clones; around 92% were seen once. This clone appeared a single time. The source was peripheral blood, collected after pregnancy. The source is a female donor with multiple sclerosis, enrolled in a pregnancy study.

The DNA for the CDR3 is TGCGCCAGCAGTGAGAAGACGTCTAGCGGGATGGAGGGGGATACGCAGTATTTT. Translating it yields CASSEKTSSGMEGDTQYF. The J gene is TRBJ2-3, the V gene TRBV10-1; TRBD2 matches 9 bases. The CDR3 is 18 amino acids. Trimming took 2 bases from V and 6 from J; bases not matched to a gene: 15. Germline V gives CDR1 WNHNN, CDR2 SYGVQD (reference sequence).